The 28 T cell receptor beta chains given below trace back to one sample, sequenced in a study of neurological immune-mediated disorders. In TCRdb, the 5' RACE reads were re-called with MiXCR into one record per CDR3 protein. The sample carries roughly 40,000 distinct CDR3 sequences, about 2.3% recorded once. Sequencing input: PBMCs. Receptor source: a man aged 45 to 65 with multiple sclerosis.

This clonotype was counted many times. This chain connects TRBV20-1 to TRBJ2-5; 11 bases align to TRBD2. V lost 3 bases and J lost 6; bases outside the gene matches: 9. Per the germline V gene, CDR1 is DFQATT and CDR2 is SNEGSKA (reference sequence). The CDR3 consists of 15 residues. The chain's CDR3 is CSASATSGGPKTQYF. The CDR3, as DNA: TGCAGTGCTAGTGCAACTAGCGGGGGCCCAAAGACCCAGTACTTC.

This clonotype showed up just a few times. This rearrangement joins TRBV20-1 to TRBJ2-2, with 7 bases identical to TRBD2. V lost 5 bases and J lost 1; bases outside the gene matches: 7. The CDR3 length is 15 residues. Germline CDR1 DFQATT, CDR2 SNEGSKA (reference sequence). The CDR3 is CSAFGAGRNTGELFF. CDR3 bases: TGCAGTGCTTTTGGAGCGGGGCGGAACACCGGGGAGCTGTTTTTT.

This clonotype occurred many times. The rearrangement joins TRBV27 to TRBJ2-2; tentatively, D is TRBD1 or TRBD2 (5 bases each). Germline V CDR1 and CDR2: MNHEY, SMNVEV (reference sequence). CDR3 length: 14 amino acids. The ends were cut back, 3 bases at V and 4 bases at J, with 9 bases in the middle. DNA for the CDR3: TGTGCCAGCAGTTTGGGGGTACGCACCGGGGAGCTGTTTTTT. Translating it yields CASSLGVRTGELFF.

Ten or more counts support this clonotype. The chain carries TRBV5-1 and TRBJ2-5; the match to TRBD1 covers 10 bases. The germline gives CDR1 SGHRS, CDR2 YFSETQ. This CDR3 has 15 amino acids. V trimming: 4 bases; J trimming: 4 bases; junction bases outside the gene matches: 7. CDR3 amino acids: CASSLRGQGRETQYF. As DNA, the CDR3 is TGCGCCAGCAGCCTCCGGGGACAGGGGCGAGAGACCCAGTACTTC. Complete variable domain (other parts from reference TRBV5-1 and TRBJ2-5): KAGVTQTPRYLIKTRGQQVTLSCSPISGHRSVSWYQQTPGQGLQFLFEYFSETQRNKGNFPGRFSGRQFSNSRSEMNVSTLELGDSALYLCASSLRGQGRETQYFGPGTRLLVL.

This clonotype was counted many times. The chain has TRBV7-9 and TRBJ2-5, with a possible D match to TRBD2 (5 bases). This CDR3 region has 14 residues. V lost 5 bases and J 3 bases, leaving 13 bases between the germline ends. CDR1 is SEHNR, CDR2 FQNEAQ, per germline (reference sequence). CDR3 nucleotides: TGTGCCAGCAGCCGAGGCGGGCGGGAAGAGACCCAGTACTTC. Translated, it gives CASSRGGREETQYF.

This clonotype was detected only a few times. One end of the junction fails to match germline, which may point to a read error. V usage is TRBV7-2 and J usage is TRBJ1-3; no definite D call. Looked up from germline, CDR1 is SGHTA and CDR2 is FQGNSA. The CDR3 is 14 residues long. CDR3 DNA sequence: TGTGCCAGCAGCCGCGCAGGCTCTGGAAAAACCATCTATTTT. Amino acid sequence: CASSRAGSGKTIYF.

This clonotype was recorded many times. The CDR3 sequence: CASSLPVSSTDTQYF. The CDR3, as DNA: TGCGCCAGCAGCTTGCCAGTTTCTAGCACAGATACGCAGTATTTT. The J gene is TRBJ2-3, the V gene TRBV5-1; D is unclear. Germline loops: CDR1 SGHRS, CDR2 YFSETQ. Between the trimmed V and J ends, which lost 1 base and 0 bases, there was a span of 9 bases. This CDR3 has 15 residues.

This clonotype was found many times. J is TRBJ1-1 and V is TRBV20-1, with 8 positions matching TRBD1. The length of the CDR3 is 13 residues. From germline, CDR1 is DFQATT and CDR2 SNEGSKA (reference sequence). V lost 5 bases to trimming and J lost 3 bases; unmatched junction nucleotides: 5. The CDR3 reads CSARTGIDTEAFF. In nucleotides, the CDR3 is TGCAGTGCTCGGACAGGGATAGACACTGAAGCTTTCTTT.

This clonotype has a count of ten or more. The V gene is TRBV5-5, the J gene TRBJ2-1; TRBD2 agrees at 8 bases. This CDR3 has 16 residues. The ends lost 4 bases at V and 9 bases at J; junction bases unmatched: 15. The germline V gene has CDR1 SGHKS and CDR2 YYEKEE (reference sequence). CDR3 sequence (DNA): TGTGCCAGCAGCCCCGGTACTAGCGGAGCTCGGGGTGAGCAGTTCTTC. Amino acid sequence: CASSPGTSGARGEQFF.

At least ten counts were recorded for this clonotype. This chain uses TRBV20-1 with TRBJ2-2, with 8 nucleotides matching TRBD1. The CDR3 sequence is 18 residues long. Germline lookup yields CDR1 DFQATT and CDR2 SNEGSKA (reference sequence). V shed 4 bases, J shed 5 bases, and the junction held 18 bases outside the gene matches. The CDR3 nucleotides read TGCAGTGCTACCAGCTCCCCCGGGACAGGTATCGGTACCGGGGAGCTGTTTTTT. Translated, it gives CSATSSPGTGIGTGELFF.

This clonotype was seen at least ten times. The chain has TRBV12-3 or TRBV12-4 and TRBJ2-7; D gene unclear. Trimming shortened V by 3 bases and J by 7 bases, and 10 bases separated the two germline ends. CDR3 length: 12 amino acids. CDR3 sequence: CASSFPTMEQYF. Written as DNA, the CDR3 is TGTGCCAGCAGTTTTCCTACAATGGAGCAGTACTTC.

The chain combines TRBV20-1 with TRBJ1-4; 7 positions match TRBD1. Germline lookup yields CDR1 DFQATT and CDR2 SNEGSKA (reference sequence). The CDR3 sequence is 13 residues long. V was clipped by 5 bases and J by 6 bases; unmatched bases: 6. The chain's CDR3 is CSAGKGAYEKLFF. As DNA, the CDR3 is TGCAGTGCTGGAAAGGGGGCATATGAAAAACTGTTTTTT.

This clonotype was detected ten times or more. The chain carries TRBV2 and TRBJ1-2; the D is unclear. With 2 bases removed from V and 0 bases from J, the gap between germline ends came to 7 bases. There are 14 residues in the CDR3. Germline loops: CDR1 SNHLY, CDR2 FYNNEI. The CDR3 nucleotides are TGTGCCAGCAGTGAAACAACTCCTAACTATGGCTACACCTTC. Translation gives CASSETTPNYGYTF.

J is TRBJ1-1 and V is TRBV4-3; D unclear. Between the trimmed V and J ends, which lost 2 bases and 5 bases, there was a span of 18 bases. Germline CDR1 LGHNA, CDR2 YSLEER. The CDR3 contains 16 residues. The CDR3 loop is CASSQYYRGSLTEAFF. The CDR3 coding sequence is TGCGCCAGCAGCCAATATTATAGAGGCTCCCTAACTGAAGCTTTCTTT.

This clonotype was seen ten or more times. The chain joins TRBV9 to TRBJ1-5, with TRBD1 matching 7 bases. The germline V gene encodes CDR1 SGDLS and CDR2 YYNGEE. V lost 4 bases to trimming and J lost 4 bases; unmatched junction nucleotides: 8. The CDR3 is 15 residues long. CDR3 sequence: CASSPGTGDNQPQHF. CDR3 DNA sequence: TGTGCCAGCAGCCCGGGAACAGGGGATAATCAGCCCCAGCATTTT.

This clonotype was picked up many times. The CDR3 sequence is CSAENRFIIKAGNTIYF. CDR3 DNA: TGCAGTGCTGAAAACAGGTTTATAATTAAAGCGGGAAACACCATATATTTT. The chain couples TRBV20-1 to TRBJ1-3; weak D call: TRBD1 (5 bases). The CDR3 sequence is 17 residues long. Trimming took off 5 bases at V and 4 bases at J, with 24 bases between the two ends. Germline V lookup: CDR1 DFQATT, CDR2 SNEGSKA (reference sequence).

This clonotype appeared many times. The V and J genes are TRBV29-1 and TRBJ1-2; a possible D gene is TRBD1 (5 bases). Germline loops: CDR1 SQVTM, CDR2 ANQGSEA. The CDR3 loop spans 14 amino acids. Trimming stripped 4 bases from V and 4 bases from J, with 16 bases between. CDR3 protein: CSVVASQGTYGYTF. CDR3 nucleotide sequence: TGCAGCGTTGTCGCGTCCCAGGGCACCTATGGCTACACCTTC.

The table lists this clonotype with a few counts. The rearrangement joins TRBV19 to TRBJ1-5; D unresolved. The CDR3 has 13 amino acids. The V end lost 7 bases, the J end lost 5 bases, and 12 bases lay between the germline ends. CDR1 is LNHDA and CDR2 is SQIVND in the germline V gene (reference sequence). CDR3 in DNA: TGTGCCAGTACCGGAGTGTGGGATCAGCCCCAGCATTTT. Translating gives CASTGVWDQPQHF.

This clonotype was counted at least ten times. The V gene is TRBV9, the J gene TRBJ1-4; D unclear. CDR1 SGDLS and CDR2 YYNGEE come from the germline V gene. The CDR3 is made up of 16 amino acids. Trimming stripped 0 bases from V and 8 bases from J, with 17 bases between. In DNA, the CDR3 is TGTGCCAGCAGCGTAGGAAGGGAACCACGAAGGGAAAAACTGTTTTTT. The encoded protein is CASSVGREPRREKLFF. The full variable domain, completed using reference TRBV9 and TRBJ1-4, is DSGVTQTPKHLITATGQRVTLRCSPRSGDLSVYWYQQSLDQGLQFLIQYYNGEERAKGNILERFSAQQFPDLHSELNLSSLELGDSALYFCASSVGREPRREKLFFGSGTQLSVL.

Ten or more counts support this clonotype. The CDR3 sequence is CASSVLSDRGQPQHF. The CDR3 nucleotides read TGTGCCAGCAGTGTCCTATCGGACAGGGGTCAGCCCCAGCATTTT. The chain couples TRBV6-2 or TRBV6-3 to TRBJ1-5; 9 bases are a match to TRBD1. There are 15 residues in the CDR3. After removal of 5 bases from V and 6 bases from J, the junction contained 8 bases not matched to a gene. Germline V gene data show CDR1 as MNHEY and CDR2 as SVGEGT.

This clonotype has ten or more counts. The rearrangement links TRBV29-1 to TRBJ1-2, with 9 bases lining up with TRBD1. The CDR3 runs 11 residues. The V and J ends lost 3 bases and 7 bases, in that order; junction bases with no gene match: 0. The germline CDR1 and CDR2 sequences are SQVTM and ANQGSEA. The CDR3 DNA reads TGCAGCGTTGAGACAGGGGGTGGCTACACCTTC. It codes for CSVETGGGYTF.

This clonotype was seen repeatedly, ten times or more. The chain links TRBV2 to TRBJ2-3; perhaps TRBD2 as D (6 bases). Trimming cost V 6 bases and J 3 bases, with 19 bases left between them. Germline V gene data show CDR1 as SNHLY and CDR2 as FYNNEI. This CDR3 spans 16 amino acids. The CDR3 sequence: CASRHMRRRETDTQYF. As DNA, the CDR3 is TGTGCCAGCAGACATATGAGACGCCGGGAGACAGATACGCAGTATTTT. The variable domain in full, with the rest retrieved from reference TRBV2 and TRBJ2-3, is EPEVTQTPSHQVTQMGQEVILRCVPISNHLYFYWYRQILGQKVEFLVSFYNNEISEKSEIFDDQFSVERPDGSNFTLKIRSTKLEDSAMYFCASRHMRRRETDTQYFGPGTRLTVL.

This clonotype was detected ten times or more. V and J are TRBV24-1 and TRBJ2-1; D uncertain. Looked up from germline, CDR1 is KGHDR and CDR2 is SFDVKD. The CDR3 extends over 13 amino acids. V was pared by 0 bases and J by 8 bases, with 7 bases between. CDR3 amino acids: CATSDLTGHEQFF. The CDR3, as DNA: TGTGCCACCAGTGATTTGACGGGTCATGAGCAGTTCTTC.

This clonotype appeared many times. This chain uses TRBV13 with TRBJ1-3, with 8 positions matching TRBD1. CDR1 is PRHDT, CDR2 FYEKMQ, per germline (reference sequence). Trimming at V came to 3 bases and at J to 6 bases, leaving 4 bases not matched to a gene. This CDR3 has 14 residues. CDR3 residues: CASSLAGGLNTIYF. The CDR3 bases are TGTGCCAGCAGCTTGGCAGGGGGCTTAAACACCATATATTTT.

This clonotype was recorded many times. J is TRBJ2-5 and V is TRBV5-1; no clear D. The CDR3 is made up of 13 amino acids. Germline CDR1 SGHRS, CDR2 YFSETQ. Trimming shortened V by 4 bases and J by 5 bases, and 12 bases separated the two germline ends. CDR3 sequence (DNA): TGCGCCAGCAGCCCCGCGGACGGGGAGACCCAGTACTTC. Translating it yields CASSPADGETQYF.

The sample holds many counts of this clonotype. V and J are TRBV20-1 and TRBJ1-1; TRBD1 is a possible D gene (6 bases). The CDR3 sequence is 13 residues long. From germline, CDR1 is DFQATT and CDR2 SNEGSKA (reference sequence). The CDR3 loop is CSVTQGPDTEAFF. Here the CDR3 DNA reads TGCAGCGTAACGCAGGGGCCCGACACTGAAGCTTTCTTT.

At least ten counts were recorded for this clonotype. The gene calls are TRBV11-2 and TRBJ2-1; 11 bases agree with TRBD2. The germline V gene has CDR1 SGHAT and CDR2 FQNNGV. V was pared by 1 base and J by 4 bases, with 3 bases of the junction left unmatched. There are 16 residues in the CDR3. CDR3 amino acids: CASSLGGLAGYNEQFF. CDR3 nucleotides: TGTGCCAGCAGCTTAGGTGGACTAGCGGGTTACAATGAGCAGTTCTTC.

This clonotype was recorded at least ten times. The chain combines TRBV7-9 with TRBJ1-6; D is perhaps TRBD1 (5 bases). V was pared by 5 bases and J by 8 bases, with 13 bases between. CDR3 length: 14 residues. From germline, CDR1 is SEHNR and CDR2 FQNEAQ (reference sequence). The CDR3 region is CASSAQGEDSPLHF. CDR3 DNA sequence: TGTGCCAGCAGCGCCCAGGGTGAGGATTCACCCCTCCACTTT. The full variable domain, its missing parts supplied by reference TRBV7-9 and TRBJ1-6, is DTGVSQNPRHKITKRGQNVTFRCDPISEHNRLYWYRQTLGQGPEFLTYFQNEAQLEKSRLLSDRFSAERPKGSFSTLEIQRTEQGDSAMYLCASSAQGEDSPLHFGNGTRLTVT.